The present entry profiles one TCR beta chain with its context. What it binds is unknown. The table came from immunoSEQ multiplex PCR; TCRdb's copy has only in-frame clones and leaves some out. The repertoire holds some 75,000 clones, 85% to 90% seen once, with 3% to 3.5% in the top ten. The source of the sample is a study of identifying expanded T cells in peripheral blood. Study conclusions and caveats: Over approximately two and four weeks, about 15 and 19 clones changed, versus roughly 1.1 between replicates.

Healthy donors had no documented immune events, such as infections, while sampled. Material: blood. The TCR comes from a person between 18 and 75 years old in good health.

The CDR3 protein is CASSFYRAPSSYNEQFF. The CDR3 nucleotides are TGTGCCAGCAGCTTTTACAGGGCCCCCAGCTCCTACAATGAGCAGTTCTTC. The chain recombines TRBV11-2 with TRBJ2-1; TRBD1 is a possible D gene (6 bases). V was pared by 3 bases and J by 0 bases, with 15 bases between. Germline V CDR1 and CDR2: SGHAT, FQNNGV. This CDR3 has 17 residues.